These 32 T cell receptor beta chains were all obtained from the same sample, sequenced in a study of cytomegalovirus exposure and HLA in healthy donors. Both 60 Vbeta primers and 13 Jbeta primers went into the PCR. Profiling relied on immunoSEQ multiplex PCR, and the TCRdb table lists in-frame clones only, not all of them. The sample includes 100,000 to 150,000 clones, approximately 72% of them seen just once. Source material: PBMCs. Every receptor here comes from a human donor in good health.

The chain links TRBV5-1 to TRBJ2-2; 10 bases line up with TRBD1. The junction had 4 bases not matched to a gene; V was cut back by 0 bases and J by 5 bases. Germline lookup yields CDR1 SGHRS and CDR2 YFSETQ. This CDR3 region has 16 residues. The CDR3 nucleotides are TGCGCCAGCAGCTTGGACCGGGACAGGGGAACCGGGGAGCTGTTTTTT. Translating it yields CASSLDRDRGTGELFF.

The rearrangement links TRBV5-1 to TRBJ2-2; perhaps TRBD1 as D (6 bases). The CDR3 is 13 amino acids. CDR1 is SGHRS, CDR2 YFSETQ, per germline. The V and J ends lost 3 bases and 6 bases respectively, with 9 bases between them. The CDR3 sequence is CASSSRGSGELFF. CDR3 coding DNA: TGCGCCAGCAGCTCCAGGGGTTCCGGGGAGCTGTTTTTT.

The chain couples TRBV9 to TRBJ2-1, with a weak D call TRBD2 (5 bases). The CDR3 runs 15 residues. The V and J ends lost 0 bases and 9 bases respectively, with 16 bases between them. Germline CDR1 is SGDLS and CDR2 is YYNGEE. The CDR3, as DNA: TGTGCCAGCAGCGTAGAAGCGGTAAGGTCTGGTGAGCAGTTCTTC. Encoded protein: CASSVEAVRSGEQFF.

This clone occurred a few times. The chain has TRBV2 and TRBJ1-5; D is possibly TRBD1 (5 bases). Germline loops: CDR1 SNHLY, CDR2 FYNNEI. The length of the CDR3 is 14 residues. The ends were cut back, 3 bases at V and 6 bases at J, with 12 bases in the middle. The DNA of the CDR3 is TGTGCCAGCAGTGAGGATAGGGGAATTCAGCCCCAGCATTTT. The encoded protein is CASSEDRGIQPQHF.

CDR3 coding DNA: TGTGCCAGCAGCTTGGGCAGAAATAGCAATCAGCCCCAGCATTTT. It is translated as CASSLGRNSNQPQHF. This chain links TRBV7-2 with TRBJ1-5; D gene uncertain. Between the trimmed V and J ends, which lost 3 bases and 0 bases, there was a span of 9 bases. The CDR3 covers 15 residues. Germline V gives CDR1 SGHTA, CDR2 FQGNSA.

The chain recombines TRBV2 with TRBJ2-1, with D possibly matching TRBD1 (5 bases). Germline values: CDR1 SNHLY, CDR2 FYNNEI. V was trimmed by 6 bases and J by 5 bases, leaving 14 bases between them. The CDR3 contains 14 residues. CDR3 loop: CASRAGLINNEQFF. The CDR3 bases are TGTGCCAGCAGAGCAGGGCTAATTAACAATGAGCAGTTCTTC.

The chain uses TRBV28 and TRBJ1-3; the match to TRBD1 covers 9 bases. Trimming at V came to 6 bases and at J to 0 bases, leaving 9 bases not matched to a gene. This CDR3 is 17 amino acids long. Germline assignment: CDR1 MDHEN and CDR2 SYDVKM. CDR3 region: CASSQGGQGFSGNTIYF. CDR3 bases: TGTGCCAGCAGCCAGGGGGGACAGGGCTTCTCTGGAAACACCATATATTTT.

This clone showed up just a few times. The rearrangement links TRBV12-2 to TRBJ2-7; TRBD1, the table's D call, lacks a check against the DNA. TRBV12-2 is designated a pseudogene. This CDR3 has 13 amino acids. CDR3 DNA sequence: TGTGCAAGTCGCTTGGGGCCTGCCTACGAGCAGTACTTC. It is translated as CASRLGPAYEQYF.

The CDR3 DNA sequence: TGTGCCAGCAGCGGACAGGGGGCCTTGTCTAGCACAGATACGCAGTATTTT. Encoded protein: CASSGQGALSSTDTQYF. The V call is TRBV11-1, the J call TRBJ2-3; 11 bases are a match to TRBD1. From germline, CDR1 is SGHAT and CDR2 FQDESV (reference sequence). The ends lost 5 bases at V and 0 bases at J; junction bases unmatched: 7. CDR3 length: 17 amino acids.

The gene calls are TRBV27 and TRBJ2-1, with TRBD2 identical over 10 bases. Per the germline V gene, CDR1 is MNHEY and CDR2 is SMNVEV (reference sequence). The CDR3 totals 22 residues. Trimming removed 2 bases from V and 2 bases from J; junction bases left unmatched: 21. The CDR3 loop is CASSLGTGILAGESAAYNEQFF. CDR3 in DNA: TGTGCCAGCAGTTTAGGAACAGGAATCCTAGCGGGAGAATCTGCGGCCTACAATGAGCAGTTCTTC.

This chain connects TRBV18 to TRBJ2-2; D call uncertain. Trimming stripped 2 bases from V and 5 bases from J, with 6 bases between. Germline loops: CDR1 KGHSH, CDR2 LQKENI. CDR3 length: 13 amino acids. This CDR3 is CASSPTVTGELFF. The CDR3 region has the DNA TGTGCCAGCTCACCAACTGTGACCGGGGAGCTGTTTTTT.

This clone was detected only a few times. J is TRBJ1-1 and V is TRBV29-1; TRBD1 agrees at 11 bases. Trimming at V came to 7 bases and at J to 4 bases, leaving 5 bases not matched to a gene. The CDR3 length is 13 residues. Germline loops: CDR1 SQVTM, CDR2 ANQGSEA. In nucleotides, the CDR3 is TGCAGCGCCACCGGGACAGGGGGCACTGAAGCTTTCTTT. Translation gives CSATGTGGTEAFF.

The chain employs TRBV18 and TRBJ1-1; D call uncertain. The V end was cut by 0 bases, the J end by 2 bases, with 13 bases between. CDR1 is KGHSH, CDR2 LQKENI, per germline. CDR3 length equals 16 residues. Here the CDR3 DNA reads TGTGCCAGCTCACCACCCGGCCAGGTCGGAAACACTGAAGCTTTCTTT. Encoded protein: CASSPPGQVGNTEAFF.

This chain links TRBV4-1 with TRBJ1-2; TRBD1 matches 7 bases. The CDR3 spans 15 residues. Germline V gene data show CDR1 as MGHRA and CDR2 as YSYEKL. Trimming took 0 bases from V and 4 from J; bases not matched to a gene: 5. DNA for the CDR3: TGCGCCAGCAGCCAAGAGAGACAGGGAGGCTATGGCTACACCTTC. It specifies CASSQERQGGYGYTF.

The V call is TRBV29-1, the J call TRBJ2-7; TRBD1 might be the D (5 bases). Germline V gives CDR1 SQVTM, CDR2 ANQGSEA. The CDR3 is 13 residues long. V lost 4 bases and J lost 2, with 12 bases in between. This chain's CDR3 is CSVVGRVTYEQYF. CDR3 sequence (DNA): TGCAGCGTTGTAGGCAGGGTCACCTACGAGCAGTACTTC.

This clone was counted only a few times. The V and J genes are TRBV12-5 and TRBJ2-3; the D gene is possibly TRBD1 (5 bases). The CDR3 sequence is 17 residues long. The germline CDR1 and CDR2 sequences are LGHNT and FRNRAP. The germline V and J ends were trimmed by 1 base and 0 bases, with 14 bases remaining between them. The CDR3 DNA reads as TGTGCTAGTGGTTTGGACCAGACAGCAACTAGCACAGATACGCAGTATTTT. Amino acids: CASGLDQTATSTDTQYF.

V is TRBV12-5 and J is TRBJ2-2, with D possibly being TRBD2 (6 bases). CDR1 is LGHNT and CDR2 is FRNRAP in the germline V gene. This CDR3 region has 13 residues. V was pared by 6 bases and J by 3 bases, with 8 bases between. CDR3 in DNA: TGTGCTAGTGGCGGGGGATACACCGGGGAGCTGTTTTTT. Its protein product is CASGGGYTGELFF.

This clone has a handful of counts. This chain links TRBV5-1 with TRBJ1-4, with a possible D match to TRBD1 (5 bases). This CDR3 has 13 amino acids. CDR1 SGHRS and CDR2 YFSETQ come from the germline V gene. With 0 bases removed from V and 5 bases from J, the gap between germline ends came to 5 bases. In DNA, the CDR3 is TGCGCCAGCAGCTTGGAGGGGAATGAAAAACTGTTTTTT. This codes for CASSLEGNEKLFF.

The CDR3 reads CASSPRPGPSSYNEQFF. CDR3 sequence (DNA): TGTGCCAGCAGCCCACGGCCAGGGCCTAGCTCCTACAATGAGCAGTTCTTC. The chain couples TRBV11-2 to TRBJ2-1, with D possibly being TRBD1 (5 bases). Germline CDR1 and CDR2: SGHAT and FQNNGV. This CDR3 has 17 residues. Trimming took off 5 bases at V and 0 bases at J, with 17 bases between the two ends.

This chain links TRBV28 with TRBJ2-2; no definite D call. Trimming took 6 bases from V and 5 from J, leaving 7 bases between them. This CDR3 region has 12 residues. CDR1 is MDHEN, CDR2 SYDVKM, per germline. The CDR3: CASSPRTGELFF. The CDR3 DNA sequence: TGTGCCAGCAGCCCCCGGACCGGGGAGCTGTTTTTT.

This chain joins TRBV4-2 and TRBJ2-7; 9 bases are shared with TRBD2. Germline V CDR1 and CDR2: LGHNA, YNFKEQ. The CDR3 contains 14 residues. V shed 2 bases and J 3 bases; nucleotides not matched to a gene: 2. The CDR3 DNA is TGTGCCAGCAGCCAACTAGCGGGGTTCTACGAGCAGTACTTC. As protein: CASSQLAGFYEQYF.

This clone was observed once. The chain joins TRBV27 to TRBJ2-7; tentatively, D is TRBD1 (6 bases). The CDR3 has 14 residues. The V and J ends lost 3 bases and 7 bases respectively, with 16 bases between them. Germline loops: CDR1 MNHEY, CDR2 SMNVEV (reference sequence). CDR3 region: CASSFQQGQGEQYF. For the CDR3, the DNA is TGTGCCAGCAGTTTTCAACAGGGCCAAGGGGAGCAGTACTTC.

This clone was picked up one time. This chain uses TRBV5-1 with TRBJ2-7, with D possibly matching TRBD2 (6 bases). Germline V gene data show CDR1 as SGHRS and CDR2 as YFSETQ. Trimming cost V 4 bases and J 7 bases, with 15 bases left between them. CDR3 length equals 13 residues. CDR3 nucleotide sequence: TGCGCCAGCAGCCCGGGACTCGGGCTGGAGCAGTACTTC. Amino acids: CASSPGLGLEQYF.

The rearrangement links TRBV2 to TRBJ2-2; TRBD1 is a possible D gene (6 bases). Per germline, CDR1 SNHLY and CDR2 FYNNEI. The CDR3 runs to 15 residues. Between the trimmed V and J ends, which lost 7 bases and 1 base, there was a span of 13 bases. The CDR3 DNA reads as TGTGCCAGCACCCGGACAGACCTGAACACCGGGGAGCTGTTTTTT. Encoded protein: CASTRTDLNTGELFF.

The chain employs TRBV5-4 and TRBJ2-1; tentative D call: TRBD2 (6 bases). The CDR3 is 12 residues long. The V and J ends lost 8 bases and 9 bases respectively, with 15 bases between them. CDR1 and CDR2 from the germline V gene are SGHNT and YYREEE (reference sequence). The CDR3 region has the DNA TGTGCCAGTGAGAATTGGAGGGGTGAGCAGTTCTTC. This encodes CASENWRGEQFF.

The rearrangement uses TRBV7-7 and TRBJ2-3; D unclear. Trimming stripped 2 bases from V and 1 base from J, with 7 bases between. CDR3 length equals 14 residues. The germline CDR1 and CDR2 sequences are SSHAT and FNYEAQ (reference sequence). Written as DNA, the CDR3 is TGTGCCAGCAGCTTACGGTCCGGCACAGATACGCAGTATTTT. This sequence encodes CASSLRSGTDTQYF.

The J gene is TRBJ2-7, the V gene TRBV7-2; 7 bases map to TRBD2. The CDR3 runs 15 residues. V trimming: 5 bases; J trimming: 3 bases; junction bases outside the gene matches: 10. Per the germline V gene, CDR1 is SGHTA and CDR2 is FQGNSA. The CDR3 DNA reads as TGTGCCAGCAGCCAGGTCGGGAGGTCGGGCTACGAGCAGTACTTC. It yields the protein CASSQVGRSGYEQYF.

The chain uses TRBV27 and TRBJ2-1, with 10 bases matching TRBD1. Trimming took 5 bases from V and 7 from J; bases not matched to a gene: 17. Germline loops: CDR1 MNHEY, CDR2 SMNVEV (reference sequence). This CDR3 has 18 amino acids. The CDR3 loop reads CASSTWPGDRGVDNEQFF. Written as DNA, the CDR3 is TGTGCCAGCAGTACTTGGCCAGGGGACAGGGGAGTGGATAATGAGCAGTTCTTC.

This clone has just one count. Relative to the germline gene, one junction end is altered; a read error may explain this. This rearrangement joins TRBV7-9 to TRBJ2-1, with TRBD2 matching 13 bases. The CDR3 is 17 residues long. Germline CDR1 SEHNR, CDR2 FQNEAQ (reference sequence). The CDR3 region has the DNA TGTTCCAGCAGCTTAGGGACTAGCGGGAATTTGTTGGATGAGCAGTTCTTC. It is translated as CSSSLGTSGNLLDEQFF.

This clone was detected only once. The DNA of the CDR3 is TGTGCCAGCAGTTTACCGGGGAGCGGAAACACCATATATTTT. Encoded protein: CASSLPGSGNTIYF. The V and J genes are TRBV28 and TRBJ1-3, with D hard to call. The CDR3 length is 14 residues. Germline CDR1 reads MDHEN; CDR2 reads SYDVKM. Trimming stripped 2 bases from V and 4 bases from J, with 9 bases between.

The V call is TRBV6-5, the J call TRBJ2-2; D gene ambiguous. With 8 bases removed from V and 6 bases from J, the gap between germline ends came to 13 bases. Germline V gene sequence: CDR1 MNHEY, CDR2 SVGAGI. CDR3 length: 13 residues. The CDR3 reads CASSGLVAGELFF. CDR3 nucleotide sequence: TGTGCCAGCTCCGGTCTTGTCGCCGGGGAGCTGTTTTTT.

This clone has more than one count but fewer than ten. The V and J genes are TRBV21-1 and TRBJ2-1; the tabulated D call, TRBD2, remains unverified against the DNA. TRBV21-1 is annotated as a pseudogene. The CDR3 totals 14 residues. CDR3 region: CASMTSGLYNEQFF. CDR3 DNA: TGTGCCAGCATGACTAGCGGGCTCTACAATGAGCAGTTCTTC.